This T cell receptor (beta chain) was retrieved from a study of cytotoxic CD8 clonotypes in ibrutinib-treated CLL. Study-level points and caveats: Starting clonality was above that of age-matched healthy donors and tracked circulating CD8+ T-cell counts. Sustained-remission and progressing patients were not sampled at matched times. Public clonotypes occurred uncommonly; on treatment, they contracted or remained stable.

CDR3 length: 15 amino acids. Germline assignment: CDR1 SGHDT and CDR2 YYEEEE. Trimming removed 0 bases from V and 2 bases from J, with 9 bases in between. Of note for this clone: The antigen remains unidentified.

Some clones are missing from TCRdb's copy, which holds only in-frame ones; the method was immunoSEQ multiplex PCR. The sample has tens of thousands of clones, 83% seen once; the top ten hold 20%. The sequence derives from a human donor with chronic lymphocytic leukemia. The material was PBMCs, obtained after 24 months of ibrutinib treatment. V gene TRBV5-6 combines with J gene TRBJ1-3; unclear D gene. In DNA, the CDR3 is TGTGCCAGCAGCTTGGCTGGGGAGGCTGGAAACACCATATATTTT. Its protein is CASSLAGEAGNTIYF.